This is a list of T cell receptor beta chains from one sample in a study of blood T cell repertoires in COVID-19. Data came from immunoSEQ multiplex PCR; TCRdb stores just in-frame clones and leaves some out. The table lists 300,000 to 400,000 clones, more than 75% of them singletons. The sequencing sample was made of peripheral blood. Receptors originate from a woman aged 55 to 70 with COVID-19, enrolled during active disease. CDR3s include the opening cysteine and the closing phenylalanine or tryptophan. The D gene is left open where the match is weak. Clone sizes are given selectively: once, few, many, or a class where the clone is expanded.

V	D	J	size	CDR3	DNA
TRBV2	-	TRBJ1-2	-	CASTQAPFIHYTF	TGTGCCAGCACCCAGGCCCCTTTTATTCACTACACCTTC
TRBV6-5	-	TRBJ1-4	-	CASRRPGSANEKLFF	TGTGCCAGCAGAAGGCCGGGGAGCGCTAATGAAAAACTGTTTTTT
TRBV3-1/TRBV3-2	-	TRBJ1-3	-	CASSLQGAGNTIYF	TGTGCCAGCAGCCTACAGGGTGCTGGAAACACCATATATTTT
TRBV18	TRBD1	TRBJ1-5	-	CASSPPGTGDNQPQHF	TGTGCCAGCTCACCACCGGGGACAGGGGACAATCAGCCCCAGCATTTT
TRBV5-1	-	TRBJ2-1	-	CASSLIPESGTEQFF	TGCGCCAGCAGCTTGATACCTGAGAGCGGCACAGAGCAGTTCTTC
TRBV2	-	TRBJ1-2	-	CASTGDKANYGYTF	TGTGCCAGCACCGGGGACAAAGCTAACTATGGCTACACCTTC
TRBV10-3	-	TRBJ2-7	-	CAISESSGAAPYEQYF	TGTGCCATCAGTGAATCCTCAGGGGCTGCCCCCTACGAGCAGTACTTC
TRBV5-1	TRBD1	TRBJ2-3	-	CASSPRTGGVADTQYF	TGCGCCAGCAGCCCTCGGACAGGGGGCGTTGCAGATACGCAGTATTTT
TRBV5-5	TRBD1	TRBJ2-1	few	CASSPSGQEKQFF	TGTGCCAGCAGCCCCTCGGGACAGGAGAAGCAGTTCTTC
TRBV3-1/TRBV3-2	TRBD2	TRBJ2-2	-	CASSSRLAGGPGELFF	TGTGCCAGCAGCTCACGACTAGCGGGGGGGCCCGGGGAGCTGTTTTTT
TRBV11-2	-	TRBJ1-2	-	CASSLVAGSYGYTF	TGTGCCAGCAGCTTAGTTGCAGGGTCCTATGGCTACACCTTC
TRBV18	-	TRBJ1-5	few	CASSPQEDQPQHF	TGTGCCAGCTCTCCTCAGGAGGATCAGCCCCAGCATTTT
TRBV19	-	TRBJ1-6	-	CASSVLRDSPLHF	TGTGCCAGTAGTGTCCTCAGGGATTCACCCCTCCACTTT
TRBV18	-	TRBJ1-5	once	CASSPRAVSNQPQHF	TGTGCCAGCTCACCGCGGGCAGTTAGCAATCAGCCCCAGCATTTT
TRBV4-1	-	TRBJ2-7	-	CASSLLWDTTSGEQYF	TGCGCCAGCAGCCTGTTATGGGACACGACAAGTGGCGAGCAGTACTTC
TRBV5-5	-	TRBJ1-1	-	CASSFYGNTEAFF	TGTGCCAGCAGCTTCTACGGGAACACTGAAGCTTTCTTT
TRBV28	-	TRBJ1-1	-	CASSTNIPRLNTEAFF	TGTGCCAGCAGTACAAACATTCCGCGGCTGAACACTGAAGCTTTCTTT
TRBV4-1	-	TRBJ2-5	-	CASSQARGLTETQYF	TGCGCCAGCAGCCAAGCCAGGGGTTTGACAGAGACCCAGTACTTC
TRBV19	TRBD1	TRBJ2-7	-	CASSPQGPPYEQYF	TGTGCCAGTAGTCCACAGGGGCCGCCCTACGAGCAGTACTTC
TRBV7-6	-	TRBJ2-1	-	CASSLVQGESTSNEQFF	TGTGCCAGCAGCTTAGTTCAGGGCGAGAGCACCTCCAATGAGCAGTTCTTC
TRBV15	-	TRBJ1-2	-	CATSRTGNRDYGYTF	TGTGCCACCAGCAGAACCGGGAACCGGGACTATGGCTACACCTTC
TRBV27	-	TRBJ2-5	-	CASSSRFMETQYF	TGTGCCAGCAGTTCCAGGTTTATGGAGACCCAGTACTTC
TRBV3-1/TRBV3-2	-	TRBJ1-3	-	CASSQSGAGNTIYF	TGTGCCAGCAGCCAATCAGGGGCGGGAAACACCATATATTTT
TRBV14	-	TRBJ1-2	few	CASSQRSTWTPNGYTF	TGTGCCAGCAGCCAGAGGTCTACTTGGACACCGAATGGCTACACCTTC
TRBV2	TRBD1	TRBJ1-6	-	CASKTTGINSPLHF	TGTGCCAGCAAGACGACAGGGATTAATTCACCCCTCCACTTT
TRBV6-5	-	TRBJ2-7	-	CASSSFGKGAYEQYF	TGTGCCAGCAGTTCCTTCGGAAAGGGAGCCTACGAGCAGTACTTC
TRBV5-1	TRBD1	TRBJ2-2	-	CASSLRAGGDTGELFF	TGCGCCAGCAGCTTGCGGGCAGGGGGCGACACCGGGGAGCTGTTTTTT
TRBV19	TRBD1	TRBJ1-2	-	CASSPGTETNYGYTF	TGTGCCAGTAGTCCCGGGACAGAGACTAACTATGGCTACACCTTC
TRBV3-1/TRBV3-2	-	TRBJ1-2	few	CASSQTGPGYTF	TGTGCCAGCAGCCAAACGGGTCCTGGCTACACCTTC
TRBV18	TRBD2	TRBJ2-5	many	CASSPTLAEMGTQYF	TGTGCCAGCTCACCGACCCTAGCGGAAATGGGGACCCAGTACTTC
TRBV19	-	TRBJ1-5	-	CASSIVRVSNQPQHF	TGTGCCAGTAGTATAGTGAGGGTAAGCAATCAGCCCCAGCATTTT
TRBV18	-	TRBJ2-5	-	CASSPIEAIETQYF	TGTGCCAGCTCACCGATCGAGGCGATAGAGACCCAGTACTTC
TRBV9	TRBD2	TRBJ2-1	-	CASSEGSGGRGGYNEQFF	TGTGCCAGCAGCGAGGGGAGCGGGGGCCGCGGGGGGTACAATGAGCAGTTCTTC
TRBV5-1	TRBD1	TRBJ1-2	-	CASSRGTVQNYGYTF	TGCGCCAGCAGCCGGGGGACAGTTCAGAACTATGGCTACACCTTC
TRBV5-5	TRBD1	TRBJ2-3	-	CASTVQGADTQYF	TGTGCCAGCACCGTACAGGGGGCAGATACGCAGTATTTT
TRBV7-7	TRBD1	TRBJ2-2	few	CASSLGPGQGPGELFF	TGTGCTAGCAGCTTAGGACCGGGACAGGGTCCCGGGGAGCTGTTTTTT
TRBV7-6	-	TRBJ1-6	-	CASSLASRESPLHF	TGTGCCAGCAGCTTAGCCTCTCGGGAATCACCCCTCCACTTT
TRBV19	-	TRBJ2-3	-	CASSIVREADTQYF	TGTGCCAGTAGTATAGTCAGGGAGGCAGATACGCAGTATTTT
TRBV5-4	-	TRBJ1-2	-	CASSKTGWGANYGYTF	TGTGCCAGCAGCAAAACAGGCTGGGGTGCTAACTATGGCTACACCTTC
TRBV4-2	-	TRBJ1-2	-	CASSQDLGGNYGYTF	TGTGCCAGCAGCCAAGATCTCGGGGGGAACTATGGCTACACCTTC
TRBV6-6	-	TRBJ1-4	-	CASSIEGGGEKLFF	TGTGCCAGCAGCATCGAGGGGGGGGGTGAAAAACTGTTTTTT
TRBV7-9	-	TRBJ2-7	-	CASDLGADEQYF	TGTGCCAGCGATTTGGGGGCGGATGAGCAGTACTTC
TRBV10-3	TRBD1	TRBJ1-2	-	CAIRPPGTGSRYTF	TGTGCCATCAGACCACCCGGGACAGGGTCTCGCTACACCTTC
TRBV9	TRBD1	TRBJ2-3	-	CASSSYRGGSTDTQYF	TGTGCCAGCAGCTCTTACAGGGGTGGTTCGACAGATACGCAGTATTTT
TRBV11-2	TRBD1	TRBJ2-7	-	CASSSRTGGTEQYF	TGTGCCAGCAGCTCCCGGACAGGGGGCACAGAGCAGTACTTC
TRBV5-4	-	TRBJ2-5	-	CASSFWFGGETQYF	TGTGCCAGCAGCTTTTGGTTCGGCGGGGAGACCCAGTACTTC